By share, the clone carrying this T cell receptor (beta chain) ranks as medium-sized. As yet, its antigen is unknown. These data belong to a study of immune heterogeneity within non-small cell lung tumors. At the level of the study: The tumors comprised 4 squamous cell carcinomas, around 9 non-squamous carcinomas and 1 not otherwise specified. Findings and caveats of the study: Locally, T-cell clonality showed a moderate but significant correlation with tumor mutational burden measured at the same site (R about 0.34). Identical dominant CDR3 beta clonotypes were found recurring across a patient's tumor sites, along with site-unique high-frequency clones.

With 32 V and 13 J primers, multiplex PCR amplified the TCR beta CDR3. TCRdb ran MiXCR on the multiplex PCR reads and lists one entry per CDR3 protein. The sample shows about 10,000 distinct CDR3 sequences, about 17% of them seen only once. The CDR3 contains 11 residues. Germline-derived CDR1 and CDR2 are MNHEY and SVGEGT. The ends were cut back, 2 bases at V and 3 bases at J, with 1 base in the middle. As template, the study used bulk tumor genomic DNA at 600 ng per sample. Widely spaced biopsies, several per primary tumor, were obtained at surgery. Surgery that was curative in intent was performed on patients with untreated, newly diagnosed non-small cell lung cancer.

What was sequenced was lung tumor tissue. The chain employs TRBV6-2 or TRBV6-3 and TRBJ1-1; unclear D gene. This clonotype originated in a man aged 40-50 years with non-small cell lung cancer. The CDR3 spells CASSYDTEAFF. As DNA, the CDR3 is TGTGCCAGCAGTTACGACACTGAAGCTTTCTTT.